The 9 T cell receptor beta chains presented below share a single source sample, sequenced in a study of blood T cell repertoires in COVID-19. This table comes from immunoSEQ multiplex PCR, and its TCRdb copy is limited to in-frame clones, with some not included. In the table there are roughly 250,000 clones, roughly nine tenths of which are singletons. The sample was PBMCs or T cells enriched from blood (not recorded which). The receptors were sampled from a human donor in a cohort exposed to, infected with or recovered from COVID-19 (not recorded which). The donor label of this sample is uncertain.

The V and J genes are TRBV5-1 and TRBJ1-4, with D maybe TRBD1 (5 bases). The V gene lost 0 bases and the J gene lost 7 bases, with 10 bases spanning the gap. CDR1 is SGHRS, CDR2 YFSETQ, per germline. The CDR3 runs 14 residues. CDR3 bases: TGCGCCAGCAGCTTGGGACAGCTAAGTGAAAAACTGTTTTTT. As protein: CASSLGQLSEKLFF.

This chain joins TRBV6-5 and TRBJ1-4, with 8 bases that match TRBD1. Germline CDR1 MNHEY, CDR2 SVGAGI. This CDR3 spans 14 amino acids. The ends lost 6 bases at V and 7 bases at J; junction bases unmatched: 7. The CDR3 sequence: CASSPTGVLEKLFF. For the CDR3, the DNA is TGTGCCAGCAGCCCGACAGGGGTTCTTGAAAAACTGTTTTTT.

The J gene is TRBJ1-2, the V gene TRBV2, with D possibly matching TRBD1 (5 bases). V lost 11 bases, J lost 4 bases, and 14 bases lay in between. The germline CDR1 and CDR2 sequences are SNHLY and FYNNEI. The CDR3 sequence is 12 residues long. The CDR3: CACGGPTYGYTF. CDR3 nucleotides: TGTGCCTGCGGGGGTCCTACCTATGGCTACACCTTC.

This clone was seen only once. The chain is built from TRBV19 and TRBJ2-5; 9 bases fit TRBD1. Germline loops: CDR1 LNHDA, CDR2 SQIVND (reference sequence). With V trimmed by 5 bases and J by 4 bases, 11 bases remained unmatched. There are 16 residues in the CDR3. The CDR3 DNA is TGTGCCAGTAGTCCCGGGCAGACAGGGGGGCGAGAGACCCAGTACTTC. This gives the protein CASSPGQTGGRETQYF. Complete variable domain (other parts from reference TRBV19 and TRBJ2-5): DGGITQSPKYLFRKEGQNVTLSCEQNLNHDAMYWYRQDPGQGLRLIYYSQIVNDFQKGDIAEGYSVSREKKESFPLTVTSAQKNPTAFYLCASSPGQTGGRETQYFGPGTRLLVL.

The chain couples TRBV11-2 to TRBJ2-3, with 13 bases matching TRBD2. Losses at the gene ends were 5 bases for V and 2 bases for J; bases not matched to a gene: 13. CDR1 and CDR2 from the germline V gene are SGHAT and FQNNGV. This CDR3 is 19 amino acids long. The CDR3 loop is CASSPGRGLAGFPTDTQYF. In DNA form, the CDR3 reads TGTGCCAGCAGCCCCGGAAGGGGACTAGCGGGGTTCCCCACAGATACGCAGTATTTT.

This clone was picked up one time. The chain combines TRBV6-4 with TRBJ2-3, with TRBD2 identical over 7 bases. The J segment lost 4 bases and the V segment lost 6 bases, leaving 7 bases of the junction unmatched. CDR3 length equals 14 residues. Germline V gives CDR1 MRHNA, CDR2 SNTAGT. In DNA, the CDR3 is TGTGCCAGCAGCAGCGGGGATGTGTCAGATACGCAGTATTTT. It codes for CASSSGDVSDTQYF.

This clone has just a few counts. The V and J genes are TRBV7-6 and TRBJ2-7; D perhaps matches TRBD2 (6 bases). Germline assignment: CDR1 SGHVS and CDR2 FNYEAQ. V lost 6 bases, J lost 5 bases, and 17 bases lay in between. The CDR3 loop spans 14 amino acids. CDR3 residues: CASRANPGDNEQYF. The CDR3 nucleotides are TGTGCCAGCAGAGCTAACCCGGGGGATAACGAGCAGTACTTC.

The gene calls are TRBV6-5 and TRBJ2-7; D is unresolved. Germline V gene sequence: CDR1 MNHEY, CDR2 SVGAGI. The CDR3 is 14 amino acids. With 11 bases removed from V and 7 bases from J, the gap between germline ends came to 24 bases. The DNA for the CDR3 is TGTGCCTACAAAACCCCCGGTTCTGAGGAAGAGCAGTACTTC. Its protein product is CAYKTPGSEEEQYF.

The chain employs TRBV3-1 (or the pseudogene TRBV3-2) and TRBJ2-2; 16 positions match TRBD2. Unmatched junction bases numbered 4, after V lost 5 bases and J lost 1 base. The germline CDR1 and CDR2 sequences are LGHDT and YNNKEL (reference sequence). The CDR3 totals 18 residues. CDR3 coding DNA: TGTGCCAGCAGCAAGGGACTAGCGGGGGGGCGGAACACCGGGGAGCTGTTTTTT. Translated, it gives CASSKGLAGGRNTGELFF.